This entry lists 23 T cell receptor beta chains sequenced from one sample in a study of PD-1 blockade in classical Hodgkin lymphoma. Libraries were prepared by immunoSEQ multiplex PCR; TCRdb keeps only in-frame clonotypes and omits some of them. The sample lists 45,000 to 55,000 clones; 73% were seen once. The patients all showed relapse after autologous stem cell transplantation, while their brentuximab vedotin exposure varied. Sequenced here: peripheral blood mononuclear cells (PBMCs), sampled before the second cycle of nivolumab. The source of these receptors is a human donor with classical Hodgkin lymphoma.

The genes are TRBV14 and TRBJ2-1; D remains ambiguous. The ends were cut back, 0 bases at V and 8 bases at J, with 17 bases in the middle. Germline V gene lookup returns CDR1 SGHDN and CDR2 FVKESK. CDR3 length: 16 residues. The CDR3 bases are TGTGCCAGCAGCCAAGATCTTAAAGTGGTGTACGATGAGCAGTTCTTC. It is translated as CASSQDLKVVYDEQFF. Variable domain in full (rest from reference TRBV14 and TRBJ2-1): EAGVTQFPSHSVIEKGQTVTLRCDPISGHDNLYWYRRVMGKEIKFLLHFVKESKQDESGMPNNRFLAERTGGTYSTLKVQPAELEDSGVYFCASSQDLKVVYDEQFFGPGTRLTVL.

The chain couples TRBV13 to TRBJ1-1; D may be TRBD1 (5 bases). Trimming cost V 5 bases and J 0 bases, with 13 bases left between them. The CDR3 runs 15 residues. From germline, CDR1 is PRHDT and CDR2 FYEKMQ (reference sequence). This CDR3 is CASSRGVQLNTEAFF. In nucleotides, the CDR3 is TGTGCCAGCAGCCGGGGGGTACAATTGAACACTGAAGCTTTCTTT.

This clone was observed a few times. The chain is built from TRBV2 and TRBJ2-2, with a weak D call TRBD2 (5 bases). The ends were cut back, 4 bases at V and 4 bases at J, with 10 bases in the middle. This CDR3 spans 14 amino acids. The germline CDR1 and CDR2 sequences are SNHLY and FYNNEI. The CDR3 DNA is TGTGCCAGCAGTGCCGGCGGGTTCACCGGGGAGCTGTTTTTT. Protein sequence: CASSAGGFTGELFF. Together with reference TRBV2 and TRBJ2-2, the CDR3 gives the full variable domain: EPEVTQTPSHQVTQMGQEVILRCVPISNHLYFYWYRQILGQKVEFLVSFYNNEISEKSEIFDDQFSVERPDGSNFTLKIRSTKLEDSAMYFCASSAGGFTGELFFGEGSRLTVL.

This clone showed up just once. The gene calls are TRBV10-3 and TRBJ1-2; no reliable D call. Germline assignment: CDR1 ENHRY and CDR2 SYGVKD. The CDR3 loop spans 15 amino acids. The V gene lost 0 bases and the J gene lost 11 bases, with 19 bases spanning the gap. The CDR3 protein is CAISESGWEYMRYTF. The CDR3 coding sequence is TGTGCCATCAGTGAGTCCGGGTGGGAGTATATGCGGTACACCTTC.

The rearrangement links TRBV6-5 to TRBJ1-2; D gene unclear. The V end lost 9 bases, the J end lost 10 bases, and 27 bases lay between the germline ends. The CDR3 totals 15 residues. Germline CDR1 and CDR2: MNHEY and SVGAGI. The CDR3 region has the DNA TGTGCCAGTTACGCAAACAGCCCTCCCTACCCTGCCTACACCTTC. Translation: CASYANSPPYPAYTF.

This chain joins TRBV12-5 and TRBJ2-1; TRBD1 or TRBD2 may be the D gene (5 bases each). Germline CDR1 reads LGHNT; CDR2 reads FRNRAP. With 7 bases removed from V and 13 bases from J, the gap between germline ends came to 23 bases. The CDR3 has 14 residues. DNA for the CDR3: TGTGCTAGTGCCCTGGGGACCTGGGACCAGCCTCAGTTCTTC. The encoded protein is CASALGTWDQPQFF.

The count of this clone is one. V and J are TRBV29-1 and TRBJ1-4; 8 bases align to TRBD1. The CDR3 is 14 amino acids. After removal of 6 bases from V and 8 bases from J, the junction contained 11 bases not matched to a gene. Germline V gives CDR1 SQVTM, CDR2 ANQGSEA. CDR3 coding DNA: TGCAGCGTCCGGACGCAGGGGGCTGGCGAAAAACTGTTTTTT. This encodes CSVRTQGAGEKLFF.

On this clone: The CDR3 ends on some other residue instead of the conserved phenylalanine or tryptophan, so this is likely a read error. The DNA is left out, because the CDR3 cannot be placed on it with certainty; the CDR3 is given as TCRdb lists it. The J gene is TRBJ1-1, the V gene TRBV28; the DNA was not compared with TRBD1, the D call given in the table. The CDR3 is 12 residues long, counting both termini. The V gene's germline CDR1 is MDHEN and CDR2 SYDVKM. The CDR3 loop is CASSLGLTVHSL.

This clone was detected only a few times. The chain is built from TRBV5-1 and TRBJ2-3, with TRBD2 as a possible D gene (5 bases). CDR3 size: 15 residues. Germline CDR1 SGHRS, CDR2 YFSETQ. The V and J ends lost 4 bases and 4 bases respectively, with 16 bases between them. This CDR3 reads CASSPRGVSADTQYF. CDR3 sequence (DNA): TGCGCCAGCAGCCCTCGTGGGGTTAGCGCAGATACGCAGTATTTT.

J is TRBJ2-6 and V is TRBV30, with D uncertain. V was cut by 0 bases and J by 0 bases, with 9 bases left in between. The CDR3 loop spans 16 amino acids. CDR1 and CDR2 from the germline V gene are GTSNPN and SVGIG (reference sequence). Written as DNA, the CDR3 is TGTGCCTGGAGTGTAGGGCGGCCCTCTGGGGCCAACGTCCTGACTTTC. It codes for CAWSVGRPSGANVLTF.

This clone was seen just once. The identical CDR3 is also encoded by other nucleotide sequences in the sample. The chain is built from TRBV19 and TRBJ2-7, with 12 nucleotides matching TRBD2. Germline V gene lookup returns CDR1 LNHDA and CDR2 SQIVND (reference sequence). The CDR3 consists of 14 residues. V trimming: 5 bases; J trimming: 5 bases; junction bases outside the gene matches: 4. Here the CDR3 DNA reads TGTGCCAGTAGTTCAGGACTAGCGGGAAACGAGCAGTACTTC. It encodes CASSSGLAGNEQYF.

The rearrangement links TRBV9 to TRBJ1-1, with TRBD1 identical over 7 bases. CDR3 length: 14 amino acids. Germline V CDR1 and CDR2: SGDLS, YYNGEE. The J segment lost 3 bases and the V segment lost 0 bases, leaving 2 bases of the junction unmatched. The CDR3 sequence is CASSVVGQYTEAFF. The DNA of the CDR3 is TGTGCCAGCAGCGTAGTGGGACAGTACACTGAAGCTTTCTTT. Variable domain in full (rest from reference TRBV9 and TRBJ1-1): DSGVTQTPKHLITATGQRVTLRCSPRSGDLSVYWYQQSLDQGLQFLIQYYNGEERAKGNILERFSAQQFPDLHSELNLSSLELGDSALYFCASSVVGQYTEAFFGQGTRLTVV.

This clone was detected only once. V is TRBV30 and J is TRBJ2-7; D is ambiguous. Germline V gene sequence: CDR1 GTSNPN, CDR2 SVGIG (reference sequence). Trimming removed 2 bases from V and 2 bases from J, with 10 bases in between. There are 13 residues in the CDR3. In nucleotides, the CDR3 is TGTGCCTGGAGTTTAAGGCAGCCCTACGAGCAGTACTTC. Translation: CAWSLRQPYEQYF.

This clone was seen a handful of times. The chain uses TRBV6-5 and TRBJ2-7; 7 bases map to TRBD1. Germline CDR1 reads MNHEY; CDR2 reads SVGAGI. Losses at the gene ends were 6 bases for V and 4 bases for J; bases not matched to a gene: 9. CDR3 length: 14 residues. DNA of the CDR3: TGTGCCAGCAGCTCATTTGGGACAGCATACGAGCAGTACTTC. Its protein is CASSSFGTAYEQYF.

The chain combines TRBV28 with TRBJ2-7; a weak D match, TRBD1 (7 bases). Between the trimmed V and J ends, which lost 3 bases and 0 bases, there was a span of 12 bases. CDR1 is MDHEN and CDR2 is SYDVKM in the germline V gene. This CDR3 comprises 15 residues. The chain's CDR3 is CASSFRQGGSYEQYF. The CDR3 bases are TGTGCCAGCAGTTTCCGGCAGGGGGGCTCCTACGAGCAGTACTTC.

The rearrangement links TRBV6-5 to TRBJ1-1; D not resolved. In germline, CDR1 is MNHEY, CDR2 SVGAGI. The CDR3 has 13 amino acids. Trimming stripped 7 bases from V and 0 bases from J, with 9 bases between. Written as DNA, the CDR3 is TGTGCCAGCACGGGAGGAATGAACACTGAAGCTTTCTTT. Protein: CASTGGMNTEAFF.

The genes are TRBV4-2 and TRBJ2-7; TRBD2 matches 14 bases. CDR1 and CDR2 from the germline V gene are LGHNA and YNFKEQ. J gave up 2 bases and V 4 bases, and 7 bases lay outside the gene matches. The CDR3 loop spans 17 amino acids. In DNA form, the CDR3 reads TGTGCCAGCAGCCCTCGACTAGCGGGGGGGGGAGCCTACGAGCAGTACTTC. Residues: CASSPRLAGGGAYEQYF.

V and J are TRBV10-2 and TRBJ1-4; D gene uncertain. This CDR3 contains 17 residues. Per the germline V gene, CDR1 is WSHSY and CDR2 is SAAADI. Trimming stripped 2 bases from V and 3 bases from J, with 16 bases between. In DNA, the CDR3 is TGCGCCAGCAGTGAGCAACCCCTGGGCAGGTCTAATGAAAAACTGTTTTTT. It yields the protein CASSEQPLGRSNEKLFF.

V is TRBV28 and J is TRBJ2-3, with 10 bases identical to TRBD2. Unmatched junction bases numbered 7, after V lost 2 bases and J lost 2 bases. The CDR3 contains 17 residues. Germline CDR1 and CDR2: MDHEN and SYDVKM. The CDR3: CASSLHTSGVPTDTQYF. DNA of the CDR3: TGTGCCAGCAGTTTACACACTAGCGGGGTCCCCACAGATACGCAGTATTTT.

In this sample, this clone turned up many times. The chain has TRBV19 and TRBJ2-7; TRBD2 is a possible D gene (6 bases). The CDR3 extends over 14 amino acids. In germline, CDR1 is LNHDA, CDR2 SQIVND (reference sequence). V lost 5 bases and J 0 bases, leaving 11 bases between the germline ends. This CDR3 is CASSQPGGSYEQYF. Written as DNA, the CDR3 is TGTGCCAGTAGTCAGCCCGGGGGCTCCTACGAGCAGTACTTC.

The CDR3 is CASSPELAGAYEQYF. The CDR3 DNA is TGTGCCAGCAGCCCCGAACTAGCGGGAGCTTACGAGCAGTACTTC. This chain uses TRBV4-2 with TRBJ2-7; TRBD2 agrees at 11 bases. The germline gives CDR1 LGHNA, CDR2 YNFKEQ. The V and J ends lost 4 bases and 4 bases, in that order; junction bases with no gene match: 6. This CDR3 contains 15 residues.

This sequence joins TRBV9 and TRBJ2-7, with TRBD1 matching over 8 bases. The CDR3 length is 13 residues. Germline V gene data show CDR1 as SGDLS and CDR2 as YYNGEE. The ends lost 0 bases at V and 4 bases at J; junction bases unmatched: 0. CDR3 in amino acids: CASSVDRGYEQYF. CDR3 coding DNA: TGTGCCAGCAGCGTAGACAGGGGGTACGAGCAGTACTTC.

This clone has more than one count but fewer than ten. The chain carries TRBV19 and TRBJ1-1; D unresolved. The CDR3 is 14 amino acids. V dropped 0 bases and J dropped 4 bases, with 9 bases sitting between them. CDR1 is LNHDA and CDR2 is SQIVND in the germline V gene (reference sequence). The CDR3 DNA is TGTGCCAGTAGTATAGATCGCGATCGCACTGAAGCTTTCTTT. This sequence encodes CASSIDRDRTEAFF.